This T cell receptor (beta chain) was captured in a study of glioma-infiltrating T cells after dendritic cell vaccination. Across the whole study: Patients had newly diagnosed or recurrent glioblastoma and received dendritic cell vaccines. Autologous tumor lysate-pulsed dendritic cell vaccination was given between the early 2000s and the early 2010s. Monocyte-derived dendritic cells, cultured approximately seven days with IL-4 and GM-CSF, were pulsed with autologous tumor lysate.

Germline V lookup: CDR1 SNHLY, CDR2 FYNNEI. The ends lost 8 bases at V and 2 bases at J; junction bases unmatched: 7. The CDR3 is 14 amino acids. Time point described: after dendritic cell vaccination, including at tumor progression/relapse. Up to about 2 ug genomic DNA was used for TCRB CDR3 amplification. Generated by immunoSEQ multiplex PCR, the TCRdb table keeps only in-frame clones and is missing some. The sample includes about 82,000 clones, less than 90% of them seen just once. This TCR derives from a human donor with glioblastoma. The chain links TRBV2 to TRBJ2-3, with 7 bases that match TRBD2. Material: blood, obtained after dendritic cell vaccination. DNA for the CDR3: TGTGCCAGCGGGCTGGGGACTATCACAGATACGCAGTATTTT. Amino acid sequence: CASGLGTITDTQYF.